The rows below give T cell receptor beta chains drawn from one sample of a study of T-cell memory formation after mild COVID-19. Using its own MiXCR run on the 5' RACE reads, TCRdb lists one record per CDR3 protein. The sample includes approximately 400,000 distinct CDR3 sequences, under 20% of them seen just once. Sequences were obtained from PBMCs or a T cell subset sorted from them (not recorded which). The source of these receptors is a man younger than 35 who had mild COVID-19 (a few samples of this study predate the infection). Cell type and time point are not known. Each CDR3 is given with its conserved first and last residue. The D gene is left open where the match is weak. Expanded clones are given a class, and other clones once, few, many or no size at all.

TRBV5-1,.,TRBJ2-1,.,TGCGCCAGCAGCTTCGAGACAGGTTCTCCCAATGAGCAGTTCTTC,CASSFETGSPNEQFF
TRBV9,TRBD2,TRBJ2-5,.,TGTGACAGCAGCGGGAAGATAGCGGGGCTCGGGGAGACCCAGTACTTC,CDSSGKIAGLGETQYF
TRBV7-3,.,TRBJ2-1,many,TGTGCCAGCAGCCCCCCCGGGGGTAGTGAGCAGTTCTTC,CASSPPGGSEQFF
TRBV5-6,TRBD1,TRBJ2-1,few,TGTGCCAGCAGCGTTAGACAGGGTCGGAATGAGCAGTTCTTC,CASSVRQGRNEQFF
TRBV27,.,TRBJ1-1,few,TGTGCCAGCAGTTTACATCCGACAGGAGAAGCTTTCTTT,CASSLHPTGEAFF
TRBV5-6,.,TRBJ2-2,.,TGTGCCAGCAGCTTGGACCAGTGGCTGAACACCGGGGAGCTGTTTTTT,CASSLDQWLNTGELFF
TRBV27,.,TRBJ1-5,few,TGTGCCAGCAGTGTTGACTGGGGCCGGGGGGCCCAGCATTTT,CASSVDWGRGAQHF
TRBV12-3/TRBV12-4,TRBD2,TRBJ2-5,many,TGTGCCAGCAGTTTCCTAGCGGGGTCTCAAGAGACCCAGTACTTC,CASSFLAGSQETQYF
TRBV6-5,TRBD1,TRBJ1-1,.,TGTGCCAGCAGTTCTACGGACAGGGGGCTGGTTAAGATGAACACTGAAGCTTTCTTT,CASSSTDRGLVKMNTEAFF
TRBV5-1,.,TRBJ1-1,few,TGCGCCAGCTCAAGGGGAGGGAGAAACACTGAAGCTTTCTTT,CASSRGGRNTEAFF
TRBV4-1,.,TRBJ1-4,few,TGCGCCAGCAGCGAAGCGAATGAAAAACTGTTTTTT,CASSEANEKLFF
TRBV20-1,TRBD2,TRBJ2-1,.,TGCAGTGCCTATCGGGGGGTGATTCACAATGAGCAGTTCTTC,CSAYRGVIHNEQFF
TRBV4-1,.,TRBJ2-7,.,TGCGCCAGCGGCGATGGGGTCCACGAGCAGTACTTC,CASGDGVHEQYF
TRBV7-6,.,TRBJ2-4,few,TGTGCCAGCAGCAGGGGCGATTTAGCCAAAAACATTCAGTACTTC,CASSRGDLAKNIQYF
TRBV10-3,TRBD1,TRBJ2-2,.,TGTGCCATCCCGGGACAGTTGAACACCGGGGAGCTGTTTTTT,CAIPGQLNTGELFF
TRBV20-1,.,TRBJ1-2,few,TGCAGCGCCGGGGAGGGAGGATATGGCTACACCTTC,CSAGEGGYGYTF
TRBV29-1,TRBD1,TRBJ1-1,.,TGCAGCTCGGCCGACAGGGGATACATGAACACTGAAGCTTTCTTT,CSSADRGYMNTEAFF
TRBV6-5,TRBD1,TRBJ1-3,.,TGTGCCAGCAGTTACTCCCGGACTCTCAGGGGGGACACCATATATTTT,CASSYSRTLRGDTIYF
TRBV7-2,TRBD2,TRBJ2-3,few,TGTGCCAGCAGACTAGCGGCAAACACAGATACGCAGTATTTT,CASRLAANTDTQYF
TRBV7-6,.,TRBJ1-2,.,TGTGCCAGCAGCAATCCCCAGGGGCGAACTTCTGGCTACACCTTC,CASSNPQGRTSGYTF
TRBV20-1,.,TRBJ2-5,few,TGCAGTGCTCCTGACAGACAAGAGACCCAGTACTTC,CSAPDRQETQYF
TRBV27,.,TRBJ1-5,.,TGTGCCAGCAGTCCCAGGGACTTAAATCAGCCCCAGCATTTT,CASSPRDLNQPQHF
TRBV5-1,TRBD1,TRBJ1-1,many,TGCGCCAGCAGCTACCGGGACAGGGGGACTGAAGCTTTCTTT,CASSYRDRGTEAFF
TRBV4-3,TRBD2,TRBJ2-2,.,TGCGCCAGCAGCGCCGGGGGGAGGACGGGGGAGCTGTTTTTT,CASSAGGRTGELFF
TRBV6-2/TRBV6-3,.,TRBJ2-5,few,TGTGCCAGCAGCTCCCTGCCTGAGACCCAGTACTTC,CASSSLPETQYF
TRBV7-6,.,TRBJ2-3,.,TGTGCCAGCAGCTTAGGCGGAGAGCGGATACAGTATTTT,CASSLGGERIQYF
TRBV24-1,TRBD1,TRBJ1-1,.,TGTGCCACCAGTGATTTGGTGAATCAGGGGGGGATGAACACTGAAGCTTTCTTT,CATSDLVNQGGMNTEAFF
TRBV11-3,.,TRBJ2-2,few,TGTGCCAGCAGCCCCAGGGACACGAACACCGGGGAGCTGTTTTTT,CASSPRDTNTGELFF
TRBV27,.,TRBJ1-2,.,TGTGCCAGCAGTCTCAATTCCTATGGCTACACCTTC,CASSLNSYGYTF
TRBV19,TRBD1,TRBJ2-7,once,TGTGCCTCCGGGACAGGGGTGGACGAGCAGTACTTC,CASGTGVDEQYF
TRBV20-1,.,TRBJ1-1,.,TGCAGTGCTCACGGGGCCGGGAGACGAGGCACTGAAGCTTTCTTT,CSAHGAGRRGTEAFF
TRBV6-5,.,TRBJ1-2,many,TGTGCCAGCAGTCCACAGGCGAACTATGGCTACACCTTC,CASSPQANYGYTF
TRBV7-3,.,TRBJ2-1,few,TGTGCCAGCAGCCCTGGAGGGGTTATGGAGCAGTTCTTC,CASSPGGVMEQFF
TRBV7-8,TRBD2,TRBJ2-1,many,TGTGCCAGCAGCTTTGGGGGGACTAGCGGGTACAATGAGCAGTTCTTC,CASSFGGTSGYNEQFF
TRBV20-1,TRBD2,TRBJ2-1,few,TGCAGTTCTACTAGCGGGGTGGCTGAGCAGTTCTTC,CSSTSGVAEQFF
TRBV30,.,TRBJ2-2,few,TGTGCCTGGAGTGTCGGGAACACCGGGGAGCTGTTTTTT,CAWSVGNTGELFF
TRBV5-6,.,TRBJ2-1,once,TGTGCCAGCAGCTTTGAGGGTTTCTTAGATGAGCAGTTCTTC,CASSFEGFLDEQFF
TRBV4-1,.,TRBJ1-6,.,TGCGCCAGCAGAGAGCCTAATTCACCCCTCCACTTT,CASREPNSPLHF
TRBV2,.,TRBJ2-3,.,TGTGCCAGCAATAAGGATACGCAGTATTTT,CASNKDTQYF
TRBV12-3/TRBV12-4,.,TRBJ2-5,few,TGTGCCAGCAGTTTCACGGGCCAAGAGACCCAGTACTTC,CASSFTGQETQYF
TRBV4-1,.,TRBJ1-2,few,TGCGCCAGCAGCCAGGGCAGGGGCGGACTGGGCCGGGATGGCTACACCTTC,CASSQGRGGLGRDGYTF
TRBV4-1,.,TRBJ2-1,few,TGCGCCAGCAGCCAAATAGGGGCTTCCTACAATGAGCAGTTCTTC,CASSQIGASYNEQFF
TRBV4-3,.,TRBJ2-2,.,TGCGCCAGCAGCCAAGATAGGGCAGGCACCGGGGAGCTGTTTTTT,CASSQDRAGTGELFF
TRBV20-1,.,TRBJ2-7,.,TGCAGTGCTAGAGTGGCCGGGACACTGAGCTCCTACGAGCAGTACTTC,CSARVAGTLSSYEQYF
TRBV20-1,.,TRBJ1-1,few,TGCAGTGCCCGGGTCGTACAGGGAAAAACTGAAGCTTTCTTT,CSARVVQGKTEAFF
TRBV15,.,TRBJ2-1,.,TGTGCCACCAGCAGAGGGACTCGTGTCGATGAGCAGTTCTTC,CATSRGTRVDEQFF
TRBV6-2/TRBV6-3,.,TRBJ2-3,few,TGTGCCAGCAGCCCAGACCGACGCTCTAGCACAGATACGCAGTATTTT,CASSPDRRSSTDTQYF
TRBV7-2,.,TRBJ1-5,.,TGTGCCAGCAGCTTAGGGGTCCTGGCCCAGCATTTT,CASSLGVLAQHF
TRBV12-3/TRBV12-4,TRBD2,TRBJ2-5,.,TGTGCCAGCAGTTTAGGCCGGACTAGCGGGCGGGAGACCCAGTACTTC,CASSLGRTSGRETQYF
TRBV5-5,.,TRBJ2-1,.,TGTGCCAGCAGCTGGCAGGGGTCCTCTGCCCTGGAGCAGTTCTTC,CASSWQGSSALEQFF
TRBV12-3/TRBV12-4,.,TRBJ1-1,.,TGTGCCAGCAGTCTAAGCGGGAGGAACACTGAAGCTTTCTTT,CASSLSGRNTEAFF
TRBV3-1,TRBD2,TRBJ2-2,.,TGTGCCAGCAGCCCCCGGGGACTAGCGGAGCACACCGGGGAGCTGTTTTTT,CASSPRGLAEHTGELFF
TRBV7-2,.,TRBJ2-3,.,TGTGCCAGCAACCCAGGGGGGGTTCCCACAGATACGCAGTATTTT,CASNPGGVPTDTQYF
TRBV12-3/TRBV12-4,.,TRBJ1-2,many,TGTGCCAGCAGTTTAGAGCAGGGGATACAGTATGGCTACACCTTC,CASSLEQGIQYGYTF
TRBV9,TRBD1,TRBJ1-4,.,TGTGCCAGCAGCGCGACAGGGGCGAGGGAAAAACTGTTTTTT,CASSATGAREKLFF
TRBV4-1,.,TRBJ1-1,.,TGCGCCAGCAGCCAAGGGGCAGACATTGAAGCTTTCTTT,CASSQGADIEAFF
TRBV9,.,TRBJ2-5,.,TGTGCCAGCAGCGTAGGGACCCGATCACAAGAGACCCAGTACTTC,CASSVGTRSQETQYF
TRBV7-6,.,TRBJ2-3,.,TGTGCCAGCAGCTTACCAGTGCGAGATACGCAGTATTTT,CASSLPVRDTQYF
TRBV7-2,.,TRBJ1-2,.,TGTGCCAGCAGCTTCCTCGCCGGCTCCTATGGCTACACCTTC,CASSFLAGSYGYTF
TRBV2,.,TRBJ1-6,.,TGTGCCAGAAATATCGAGACAGGCGGAGAATCACCCCTCCACTTT,CARNIETGGESPLHF